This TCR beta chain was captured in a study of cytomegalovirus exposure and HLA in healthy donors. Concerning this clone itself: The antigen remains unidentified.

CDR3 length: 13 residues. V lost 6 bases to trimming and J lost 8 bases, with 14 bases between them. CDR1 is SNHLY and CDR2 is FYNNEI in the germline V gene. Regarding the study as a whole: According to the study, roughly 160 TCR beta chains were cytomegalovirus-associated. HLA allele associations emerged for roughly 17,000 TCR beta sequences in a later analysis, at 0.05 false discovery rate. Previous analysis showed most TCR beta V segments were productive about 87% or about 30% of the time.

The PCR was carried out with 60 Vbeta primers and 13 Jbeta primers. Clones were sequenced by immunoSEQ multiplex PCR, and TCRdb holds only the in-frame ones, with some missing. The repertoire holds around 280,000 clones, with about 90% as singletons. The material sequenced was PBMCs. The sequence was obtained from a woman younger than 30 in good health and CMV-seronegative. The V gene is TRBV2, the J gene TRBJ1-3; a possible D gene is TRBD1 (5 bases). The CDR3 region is CASSDSWSDTIYF. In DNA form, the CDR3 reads TGTGCCAGCAGCGACAGCTGGAGCGACACCATATATTTT.